This T cell receptor (beta chain) was observed in a study of shared clonotypes between healthy human individuals. This clone has more than one count but fewer than ten. Its specificity is unknown. The germline V gene has CDR1 MNHEY and CDR2 SMNVEV (reference sequence). The CDR3 is 11 residues long. Donors were Caucasian adults residing in Nashville, Tennessee, USA. Overall study results and limits: Naive CD4 clonotype sharing across a few donors was 5% to 6%.

The assay was carried out at the deep level. Sequenced by immunoSEQ multiplex PCR; TCRdb stores in-frame clones only, minus some. The sample comprises 600,000 to 750,000 clones, roughly 70% of which are singletons, and approximately 1.8% rests with the top ten. The receptor was derived from a woman in her 30s in good health. Sequences were obtained from memory CD4+ T cells sorted from blood. The subset is: CD45RA-negative fraction. The rearrangement links TRBV27 to TRBJ1-2, with TRBD1 matching over 10 bases. The chain's CDR3 is CDRQGAYGYTF. In DNA form, the CDR3 reads TGTGACCGACAGGGGGCCTATGGCTACACCTTC.